This T cell receptor (beta chain) was identified during a study of vaccination and CD4 T cells after COVID-19. V shed 8 bases, J shed 2 bases, and the junction held 2 bases outside the gene matches. The CDR3 is made up of 12 amino acids. Germline V gives CDR1 SNHLY, CDR2 FYNNEI. Treatment specified: roughly ten-day PBMC culture with coronavirus spike peptide pools or control peptides (ViraFEST assay). Researchers collected the unexposed donor's CD4+ T cells before the COVID-19 pandemic (2011-2018). Points on this clonotype: What it recognizes is unknown.

Oncomine TCR Beta short-read sequencing was applied to DNA from cultured CD4+ T cells. Investigators isolated genomic DNA from cultured CD4+ T cells. TCRdb re-analysed the PCR reads in MiXCR, keeping a single row per CDR3 protein. Of about 10,000 distinct CDR3 sequences listed, under 40% were seen once; the top ten hold 25% to 35%. Sequencing input: CD4+ T cells from blood, cultured in vitro. This TCR came from a human donor in good health. This chain connects TRBV2 to TRBJ2-5, with 7 nucleotides matching TRBD2. The CDR3 spells CASGREQETQYF. Written as DNA, the CDR3 is TGTGCCAGCGGGCGGGAGCAAGAGACCCAGTACTTC.